This entry features one TCR beta chain sequence. These data belong to a study of blood T cell repertoires in COVID-19. Study details: T cells, B-cell-depleted T cells, or PBMCs supplied cDNA or gDNA.

Germline values: CDR1 GTSNPN, CDR2 SVGIG (reference sequence). The CDR3 loop spans 14 amino acids. V lost 7 bases, J lost 6 bases, and 11 bases stayed unmatched. Data came from immunoSEQ multiplex PCR; TCRdb stores just in-frame clones and leaves some out. The sample yields 200,000 or so clones, about 94% seen once. This clonotype originated in a man aged 55 to 69 with COVID-19, enrolled during active disease. Sequenced sample: peripheral blood. This rearrangement joins TRBV30 to TRBJ2-5; 10 positions agree with TRBD2. The CDR3: CALGVLAGTQTQYF. CDR3 coding DNA: TGTGCCTTGGGGGTACTAGCGGGAACGCAGACCCAGTACTTC.